The 13 T cell receptor beta chains reported below all come from one sample, sequenced in a study of blood T cell repertoires in COVID-19. TCRdb's copy holds only in-frame clones and misses some; the assay was immunoSEQ multiplex PCR. The data hold around 190,000 clones, with about 88% observed a single time. The sample was PBMCs or T cells enriched from blood (not recorded which). These TCRs come from a woman in her late teens or twenties who had recovered from COVID-19.

The gene calls are TRBV27 and TRBJ2-2; D ambiguous. Trimming removed 3 bases from V and 1 base from J, with 6 bases in between. Germline values: CDR1 MNHEY, CDR2 SMNVEV (reference sequence). The CDR3 consists of 14 residues. The CDR3 loop reads CASSFFGNTGELFF. The CDR3 DNA is TGTGCCAGCAGTTTTTTCGGGAACACCGGGGAGCTGTTTTTT.

This rearrangement joins TRBV4-3 to TRBJ1-4; a weak D match, TRBD1 (5 bases). The CDR3 contains 15 residues. Deletions cut 2 bases from V and 8 bases from J, with 15 bases between. Germline CDR1 LGHNA, CDR2 YSLEER. The CDR3 here is CASSQLQDIDEKLFF. In nucleotides, the CDR3 is TGCGCCAGCAGCCAATTACAGGATATCGACGAAAAACTGTTTTTT.

The rearrangement uses TRBV7-6 and TRBJ2-1, with a possible D match to TRBD2 (7 bases). V lost 4 bases, J lost 6 bases, and 16 bases lay in between. This CDR3 has 15 residues. CDR1 and CDR2 from the germline V gene are SGHVS and FNYEAQ. The CDR3 sequence: CASSYSRGGSNEQFF. CDR3 in DNA: TGTGCCAGCAGCTATTCTAGGGGGGGATCCAATGAGCAGTTCTTC.

The rearrangement links TRBV10-3 to TRBJ2-1; weak D call: TRBD1 (5 bases). This CDR3 is built from 14 residues. Trimming took 3 bases from V and 9 from J, leaving 15 bases between them. Germline lookup yields CDR1 ENHRY and CDR2 SYGVKD. The CDR3 here is CAISDDSLTGEQFF. DNA of the CDR3: TGTGCCATCAGTGACGACAGCCTGACGGGTGAGCAGTTCTTC.

CDR3 amino acids: CASSLGLYEQYF. As DNA, the CDR3 is TGTGCCAGCAGCTTAGGCCTGTACGAGCAGTACTTC. V usage is TRBV13 and J usage is TRBJ2-7; D not resolved. V was cut by 0 bases and J by 4 bases, with 4 bases left in between. Germline V gene lookup returns CDR1 PRHDT and CDR2 FYEKMQ (reference sequence). The CDR3 loop spans 12 amino acids.

The chain couples TRBV27 to TRBJ1-2, with D uncertain. The CDR3 contains 13 residues. Germline assignment: CDR1 MNHEY and CDR2 SMNVEV (reference sequence). Trimming took off 5 bases at V and 8 bases at J, with 15 bases between the two ends. The CDR3: CASSSLRTGGYTF. The CDR3 nucleotides read TGTGCCAGCAGTAGCCTACGGACGGGGGGCTACACCTTC.

The J gene is TRBJ2-3, the V gene TRBV19, with 9 bases matching TRBD2. This CDR3 contains 16 residues. Trimming took 5 bases from V and 2 from J; bases not matched to a gene: 8. CDR1 is LNHDA and CDR2 is SQIVND in the germline V gene (reference sequence). CDR3 DNA sequence: TGTGCCAGTAGTGCTTGGGGCGGGGGGGCCACAGATACGCAGTATTTT. Protein product: CASSAWGGGATDTQYF. Drawing the rest from reference TRBV19 and TRBJ2-3, the complete variable domain is DGGITQSPKYLFRKEGQNVTLSCEQNLNHDAMYWYRQDPGQGLRLIYYSQIVNDFQKGDIAEGYSVSREKKESFPLTVTSAQKNPTAFYLCASSAWGGGATDTQYFGPGTRLTVL.

The CDR3 here is CASSFSGTASGNTIYF. In DNA, the CDR3 is TGTGCCAGCAGCTTTTCCGGGACAGCTTCTGGAAACACCATATATTTT. The V and J genes are TRBV7-6 and TRBJ1-3, with TRBD1 matching over 7 bases. V shed 3 bases and J 1 base; nucleotides not matched to a gene: 6. The CDR3 totals 16 residues. The germline V gene encodes CDR1 SGHVS and CDR2 FNYEAQ. The whole variable domain, filled in from reference TRBV7-6 and TRBJ1-3, reads GAGVSQSPRYKVTKRGQDVALRCDPISGHVSLYWYRQALGQGPEFLTYFNYEAQQDKSGLPNDRFSAERPEGSISTLTIQRTEQRDSAMYRCASSFSGTASGNTIYFGEGSWLTVV.

This chain uses TRBV27 with TRBJ2-7, with D perhaps matching TRBD2 (7 bases). The CDR3 consists of 17 residues. Trimming shortened V by 1 base and J by 6 bases, and 22 bases separated the two germline ends. Germline values: CDR1 MNHEY, CDR2 SMNVEV (reference sequence). The CDR3 DNA sequence: TGTGCCAGCAGTTTATGGGGGGGCCAGACGAGTGGTGGCGAGCAGTACTTC. Its translation is CASSLWGGQTSGGEQYF.

This clone was recorded only once. CDR3 in amino acids: CASSQDPGGIWDYGYTF. The CDR3 region has the DNA TGCGCCAGCAGCCAAGATCCGGGGGGTATTTGGGACTATGGCTACACCTTC. This chain joins TRBV4-1 and TRBJ1-2, with D possibly TRBD1 on 5 matching bases. V was trimmed by 0 bases and J by 3 bases, leaving 17 bases between them. Germline V gene sequence: CDR1 MGHRA, CDR2 YSYEKL. CDR3 size: 17 residues.

This rearrangement joins TRBV6-2 or TRBV6-3 to TRBJ2-5; a weak D match, TRBD2 (5 bases). The CDR3 is made up of 13 amino acids. Looked up from germline, CDR1 is MNHEY and CDR2 is SVGEGT. Trimming left V 6 bases short and J 5 bases short, with 13 bases between. CDR3 DNA sequence: TGTGCCAGCAGCCGAGGACTGCGGGAGACCCAGTACTTC. It translates to CASSRGLRETQYF.

The chain recombines TRBV29-1 with TRBJ2-3, with 8 bases aligning to TRBD1. Germline CDR1 and CDR2: SQVTM and ANQGSEA. Germline trimming cut 7 bases from V and 6 bases from J; bases unmatched to any gene: 12. This CDR3 has 14 amino acids. In nucleotides, the CDR3 is TGCAGCGCGGGTGGACAGGGCGAGCGCGATACGCAGTATTTT. It encodes CSAGGQGERDTQYF.

The genes are TRBV11-2 and TRBJ2-2; D not resolved. Per germline, CDR1 SGHAT and CDR2 FQNNGV. The CDR3 extends over 14 amino acids. Trimming left V 5 bases short and J 0 bases short, with 7 bases between. In nucleotides, the CDR3 is TGTGCCAGCAGCCTAAGTCCGAACACCGGGGAGCTGTTTTTT. Amino acid sequence: CASSLSPNTGELFF.